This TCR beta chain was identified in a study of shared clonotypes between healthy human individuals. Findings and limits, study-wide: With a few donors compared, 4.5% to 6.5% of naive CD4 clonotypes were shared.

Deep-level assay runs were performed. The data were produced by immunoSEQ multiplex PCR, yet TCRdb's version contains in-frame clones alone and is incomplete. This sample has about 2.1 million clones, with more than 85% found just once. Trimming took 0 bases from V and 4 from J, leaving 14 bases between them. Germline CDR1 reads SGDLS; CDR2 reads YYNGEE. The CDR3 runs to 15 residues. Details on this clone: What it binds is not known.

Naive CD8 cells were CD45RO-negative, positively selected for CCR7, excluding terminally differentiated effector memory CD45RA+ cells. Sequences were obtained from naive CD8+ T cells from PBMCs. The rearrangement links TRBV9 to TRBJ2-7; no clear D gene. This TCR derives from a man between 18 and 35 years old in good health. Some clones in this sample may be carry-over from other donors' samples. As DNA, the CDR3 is TGTGCCAGCAGCGTAGCTGTCGGCTCCGGGTACGAGCAGTACTTC. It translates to CASSVAVGSGYEQYF.